These 5 T cell receptor beta chains were all obtained from the same sample, sequenced in a study of metastatic and nonmetastatic thyroid tumors. TCRdb recomputed clones from the PCR reads via MiXCR. The sample has just under 20,000 clones; about 20% are singletons. No treatment had been given to any patient before thyroid surgery. Material: tumor tissue. Receptors were obtained from a male donor with papillary thyroid cancer or a benign thyroid nodule (not recorded which). Some clones in this sample may be carry-over from other donors' samples.

This clone has ten or more counts. The chain uses TRBV15 and TRBJ1-1; D ambiguous. Germline values: CDR1 LNHNV, CDR2 YYDKDF (reference sequence). The V gene lost 0 bases and the J gene lost 0 bases, with 11 bases spanning the gap. CDR3 length: 16 amino acids. The CDR3 here is CATSRDPGKVNTEAFF. CDR3 coding DNA: TGTGCCACCAGCAGAGATCCGGGGAAGGTGAACACTGAAGCTTTCTTT.

This clone has at least ten counts. The V and J genes are TRBV10-3 and TRBJ2-7, with 7 bases matching TRBD1. Unmatched junction bases numbered 4, after V lost 4 bases and J lost 1 base. Germline loops: CDR1 ENHRY, CDR2 SYGVKD. This CDR3 comprises 14 residues. CDR3 in amino acids: CAISVGQASYEQYF. The CDR3 nucleotides read TGTGCCATCAGTGTCGGACAGGCATCCTACGAGCAGTACTTC.

This clone showed up just a few times. The V call is TRBV6-6, the J call TRBJ1-5; 7 nucleotides line up with TRBD1. Germline CDR1 is MNHNY and CDR2 is SVGAGI (reference sequence). The CDR3 consists of 15 residues. With V trimmed by 0 bases and J by 7 bases, 6 bases remained unmatched. CDR3 sequence: CASSYSRKGGQPQHF. The CDR3 DNA follows: TGTGCCAGCAGTTACTCGCGAAAAGGGGGCCAGCCCCAGCATTTT.

This clone has a count of ten or more. The chain employs TRBV30 and TRBJ1-5; no reliable D call. V dropped 4 bases and J dropped 11 bases, with 12 bases sitting between them. Germline CDR1 reads GTSNPN; CDR2 reads SVGIG (reference sequence). The CDR3 runs 11 residues. The CDR3 DNA reads TGTGCCTGGATCCTCCTTTATGCCCAGCATTTT. Residues: CAWILLYAQHF.

This clone was seen ten or more times. The V and J genes are TRBV20-1 and TRBJ2-4; the match to TRBD2 covers 7 bases. This CDR3 contains 15 residues. Losses at the gene ends were 3 bases for V and 9 bases for J; bases not matched to a gene: 14. Germline CDR1 and CDR2: DFQATT and SNEGSKA (reference sequence). CDR3 DNA sequence: TGCAGTGCTAGTTTTGCGGGAGAACCTTGGGGCATTCAGTACTTC. It encodes CSASFAGEPWGIQYF.